This entry features one T cell receptor (beta chain) sequence. The record originates from a study of T cell responses to AZD1222 COVID-19 vaccine. Second-dose groups at about 4 or about 12 weeks were pooled. Produced via immunoSEQ multiplex PCR; TCRdb's table is partial and in-frame only. The sample has about 82,000 clones, around 86% seen once. V trimming: 9 bases; J trimming: 2 bases; junction bases outside the gene matches: 6. CDR1 is SGHTA, CDR2 FQGNSA, per germline. The CDR3 length is 13 residues. Sequenced here: peripheral blood, sampled 28 days after the second AZD1222 dose. This chain connects TRBV7-2 to TRBJ1-2; 7 bases match TRBD1. The clonotype originates from an adult who received the AZD1222 COVID-19 vaccine. The CDR3 DNA follows: TGTGCCAGTAGACAGGGAATAAACTATGGCTACACCTTC. Translated, it gives CASRQGINYGYTF.